The 9 T cell receptor beta chains in this list originate from one sample, sequenced in a study of blood T cells in healthy people across ages. The second PCR ran about 6 to 11 cycles with a sample-barcoded 5' primer and J-beta primers. TCRdb re-derived calls from the 5' RACE reads in MiXCR, one entry per CDR3 protein. Among about 1.7 million distinct CDR3 sequences listed, 28% were seen once. The sample was blood. The source is a woman aged 25 to 39 in good health.

The CDR3 loop reads CASSRPGVETQYF. The CDR3 DNA reads TGTGCCAGCAGTCGCCCAGGGGTCGAGACCCAGTACTTC. The chain links TRBV12-3 or TRBV12-4 to TRBJ2-5, with D maybe TRBD1 (6 bases). V was shortened by 5 bases and J by 5 bases, with 12 bases between the two germline ends. The CDR3 is 13 residues long.

A remark on this clonotype: Given a much more abundant clone one base away, this may be a read error. This chain links TRBV6-5 with TRBJ2-5; 7 bases are a match to TRBD1. The germline gives CDR1 MNHEY, CDR2 SVGAGI. J gave up 11 bases and V 6 bases, and 9 bases lay outside the gene matches. The CDR3 length is 12 residues. Here the CDR3 reads CASREQGIKQYF. The CDR3 nucleotides read TGTGCCAGCAGAGAACAGGGGATCAAGCAGTACTTC.

This clonotype was recorded a few times. V gene TRBV10-3 combines with J gene TRBJ1-5; D not resolved. Trimming left V 5 bases short and J 0 bases short, with 8 bases between. The CDR3 contains 14 residues. Germline CDR1 reads ENHRY; CDR2 reads SYGVKD. The chain's CDR3 is CAISPDHSNQPQHF. CDR3 DNA sequence: TGTGCCATCAGTCCCGATCATAGCAATCAGCCCCAGCATTTT.

This clonotype appeared a few times. The chain couples TRBV25-1 to TRBJ2-6; unclear D gene. Germline V lookup: CDR1 MGHDK, CDR2 SYGVNS. Trimming removed 6 bases at V and 0 bases at J, with 6 bases between. The length of the CDR3 is 14 residues. As DNA, the CDR3 is TGTGCCAGCAGGGATCCCTCTGGGGCCAACGTCCTGACTTTC. The encoded protein is CASRDPSGANVLTF.

This clonotype has only a few counts. The CDR3 here is CASSQDYGQGRTQYF. The CDR3 DNA reads TGCGCCAGCAGCCAAGATTACGGGCAGGGAAGGACCCAGTACTTC. This chain links TRBV4-3 with TRBJ2-5, with D perhaps matching TRBD1 (5 bases). Trimming removed 0 bases at V and 7 bases at J, with 15 bases between. Germline lookup yields CDR1 LGHNA and CDR2 YSLEER. The CDR3 spans 15 residues.

There are many counts of this clonotype. The chain has TRBV6-5 and TRBJ1-2; D remains unclear. This CDR3 contains 12 residues. The V end was cut by 6 bases, the J end by 5 bases, with 10 bases between. CDR1 and CDR2 from the germline V gene are MNHEY and SVGAGI. CDR3 in DNA: TGTGCCAGCAGGACCGGGGAATATGGCTACACCTTC. Encoded protein: CASRTGEYGYTF.

This clonotype occurred a few times. The genes are TRBV28 and TRBJ2-7, with no clear D. The CDR3 covers 12 residues. V was pared by 3 bases and J by 12 bases, with 15 bases between. In germline, CDR1 is MDHEN, CDR2 SYDVKM. Here the CDR3 reads CASSFPQPGLYF. DNA of the CDR3: TGTGCCAGCAGTTTTCCACAGCCTGGGCTGTACTTC. Using reference TRBV28 and TRBJ2-7 for the parts outside the CDR3, the full variable domain is DVKVTQSSRYLVKRTGEKVFLECVQDMDHENMFWYRQDPGLGLRLIYFSYDVKMKEKGDIPEGYSVSREKKERFSLILESASTNQTSMYLCASSFPQPGLYFGPGTRLTVT.

This chain connects TRBV20-1 to TRBJ2-7; 11 bases line up with TRBD2. This CDR3 is 17 amino acids long. The ends lost 0 bases at V and 0 bases at J; junction bases unmatched: 7. Germline V gene sequence: CDR1 DFQATT, CDR2 SNEGSKA (reference sequence). CDR3 sequence: CSARDWTSGSVSYEQYF. CDR3 bases: TGCAGTGCTAGAGATTGGACTAGCGGGTCCGTCTCCTACGAGCAGTACTTC.

This clonotype was observed a few times. V is TRBV7-2 and J is TRBJ1-2, with D hard to call. Germline assignment: CDR1 SGHTA and CDR2 FQGNSA. This CDR3 contains 14 residues. V lost 2 bases to trimming and J lost 4 bases, with 11 bases between them. CDR3 in DNA: TGTGCCAGCAGCTTATTTGGGGATACCTATGGCTACACCTTC. Translated, it gives CASSLFGDTYGYTF.